This T cell receptor (beta chain) came from a study of T cells in Graves' hyperthyroidism and ophthalmopathy. TCR beta CDR3 sequences were amplified from RNA transcripts. Using the HTBI primer set, a first-round RT-PCR was run on the TCR CDR3. TCRdb reprocessed the multiplex PCR reads with MiXCR, giving one entry per CDR3 protein. The sample has some 460,000 distinct CDR3 sequences; 15% to 19% are singletons. The sample holds many counts of this clonotype. The clonotype originates from a woman between 18 and 30 years old with Graves' hyperthyroidism. The sequenced material came from blood.

The CDR3 DNA is TGTGCCAGCAGTTCCTGGGACTCCGACGATGAGCAGTTCTTC. Residues: CASSSWDSDDEQFF. The chain couples TRBV6-1 to TRBJ2-1, with D maybe TRBD2 (6 bases). The germline V and J ends were trimmed by 5 bases and 8 bases, with 16 bases remaining between them. Germline V CDR1 and CDR2: MNHNS, SASEGT. The length of the CDR3 is 14 residues.